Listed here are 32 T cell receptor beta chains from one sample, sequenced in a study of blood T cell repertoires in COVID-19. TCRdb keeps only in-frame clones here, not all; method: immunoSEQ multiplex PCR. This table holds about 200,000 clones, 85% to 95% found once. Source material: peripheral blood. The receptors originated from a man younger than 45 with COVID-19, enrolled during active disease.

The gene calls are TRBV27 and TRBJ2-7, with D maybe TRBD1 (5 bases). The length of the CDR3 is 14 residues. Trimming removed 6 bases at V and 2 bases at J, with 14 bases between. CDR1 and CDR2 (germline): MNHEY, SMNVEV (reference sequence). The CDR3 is CASRARVDPYEQYF. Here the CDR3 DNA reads TGTGCCAGCAGAGCCAGGGTCGACCCCTACGAGCAGTACTTC.

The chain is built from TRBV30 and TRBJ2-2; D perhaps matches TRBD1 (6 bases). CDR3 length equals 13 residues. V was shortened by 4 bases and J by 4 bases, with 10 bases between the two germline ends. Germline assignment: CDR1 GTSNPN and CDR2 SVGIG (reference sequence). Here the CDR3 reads CAWTSGVTGELFF. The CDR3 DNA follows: TGTGCCTGGACTTCAGGGGTCACCGGGGAGCTGTTTTTT. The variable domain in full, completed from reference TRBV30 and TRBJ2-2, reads SQTIHQWPATLVQPVGSPLSLECTVEGTSNPNLYWYRQAAGRGLQLLFYSVGIGQISSEVPQNLSASRPQDRQFILSSKKLLLSDSGFYLCAWTSGVTGELFFGEGSRLTVL.

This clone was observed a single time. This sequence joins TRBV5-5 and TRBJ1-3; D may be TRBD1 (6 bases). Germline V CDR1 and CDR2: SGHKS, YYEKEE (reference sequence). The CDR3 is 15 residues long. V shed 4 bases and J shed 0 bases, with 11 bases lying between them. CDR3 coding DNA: TGTGCCAGCAGCGCTGACAGGAGCTCTGGAAACACCATATATTTT. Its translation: CASSADRSSGNTIYF.

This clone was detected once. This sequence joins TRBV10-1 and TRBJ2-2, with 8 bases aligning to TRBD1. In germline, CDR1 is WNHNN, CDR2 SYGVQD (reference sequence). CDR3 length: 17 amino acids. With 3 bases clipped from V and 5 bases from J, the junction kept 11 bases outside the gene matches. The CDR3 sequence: CASSEEPGGDLTGELFF. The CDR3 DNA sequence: TGCGCCAGCAGTGAAGAACCAGGGGGCGACCTTACCGGGGAGCTGTTTTTT.

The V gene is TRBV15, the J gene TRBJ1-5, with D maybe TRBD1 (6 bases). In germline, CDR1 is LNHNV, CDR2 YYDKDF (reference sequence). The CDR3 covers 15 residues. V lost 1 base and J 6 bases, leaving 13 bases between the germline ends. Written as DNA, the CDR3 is TGTGCCACCAGCAGAGTTGGGGGCGCGGGTCAGCCCCAGCATTTT. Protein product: CATSRVGGAGQPQHF.

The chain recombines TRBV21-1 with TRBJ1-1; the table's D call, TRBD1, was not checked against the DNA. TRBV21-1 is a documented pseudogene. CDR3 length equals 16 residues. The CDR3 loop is CASSKDRDRGRTEAFF. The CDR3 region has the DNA TGTGCCAGCAGCAAAGATCGGGACAGGGGGCGAACTGAAGCTTTCTTT.

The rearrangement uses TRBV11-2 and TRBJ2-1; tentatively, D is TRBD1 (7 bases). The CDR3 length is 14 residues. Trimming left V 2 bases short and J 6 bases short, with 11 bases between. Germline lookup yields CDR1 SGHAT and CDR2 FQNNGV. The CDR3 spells CASSLNRGGNEQFF. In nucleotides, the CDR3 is TGTGCCAGCAGCTTAAACAGGGGAGGCAATGAGCAGTTCTTC.

Written as DNA, the CDR3 is TGTGCCTGGAACGTTCCAGGGTATGGCTACACCTTC. Its protein product is CAWNVPGYGYTF. The V gene is TRBV30, the J gene TRBJ1-2; weak D call: TRBD1 (5 bases). The CDR3 contains 12 residues. Germline CDR1 and CDR2: GTSNPN and SVGIG (reference sequence). V lost 4 bases and J 5 bases, leaving 11 bases between the germline ends.

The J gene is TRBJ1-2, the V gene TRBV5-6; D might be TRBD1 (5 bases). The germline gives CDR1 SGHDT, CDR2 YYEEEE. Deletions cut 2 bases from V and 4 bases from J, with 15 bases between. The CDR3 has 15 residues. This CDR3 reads CASSFLSGVPYGYTF. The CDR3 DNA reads TGTGCCAGCAGCTTCTTATCGGGGGTCCCCTATGGCTACACCTTC.

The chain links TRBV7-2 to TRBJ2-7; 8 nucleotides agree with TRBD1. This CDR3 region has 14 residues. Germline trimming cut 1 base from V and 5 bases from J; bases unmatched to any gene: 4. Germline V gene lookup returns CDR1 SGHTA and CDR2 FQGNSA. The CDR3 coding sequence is TGTGCCAGCAGCTTAGTACAGGGGGACCACGAGCAGTACTTC. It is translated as CASSLVQGDHEQYF. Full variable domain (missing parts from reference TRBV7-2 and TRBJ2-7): GAGVSQSPSNKVTEKGKDVELRCDPISGHTALYWYRQSLGQGLEFLIYFQGNSAPDKSGLPSDRFSAERTGGSVSTLTIQRTQQEDSAVYLCASSLVQGDHEQYFGPGTRLTVT.

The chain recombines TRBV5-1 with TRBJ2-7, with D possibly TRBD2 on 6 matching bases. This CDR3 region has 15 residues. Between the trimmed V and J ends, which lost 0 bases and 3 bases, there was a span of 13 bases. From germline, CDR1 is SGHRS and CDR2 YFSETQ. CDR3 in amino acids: CASSLDPGLYYEQYF. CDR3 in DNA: TGCGCCAGCAGCTTGGACCCGGGACTCTACTACGAGCAGTACTTC.

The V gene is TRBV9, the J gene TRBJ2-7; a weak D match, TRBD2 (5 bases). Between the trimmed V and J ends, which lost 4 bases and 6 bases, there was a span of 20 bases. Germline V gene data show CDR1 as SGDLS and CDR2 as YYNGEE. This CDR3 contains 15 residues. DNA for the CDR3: TGTGCCAGCAGCAAAGCGGCCGGGCAGTATGGCGAGCAGTACTTC. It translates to CASSKAAGQYGEQYF.

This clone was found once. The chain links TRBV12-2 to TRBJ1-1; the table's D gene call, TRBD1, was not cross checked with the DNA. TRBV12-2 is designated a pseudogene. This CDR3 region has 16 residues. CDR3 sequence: CASRSKQGVIHTEAFF. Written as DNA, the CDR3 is TGTGCAAGTCGGAGCAAACAGGGGGTAATCCACACTGAAGCTTTCTTT.

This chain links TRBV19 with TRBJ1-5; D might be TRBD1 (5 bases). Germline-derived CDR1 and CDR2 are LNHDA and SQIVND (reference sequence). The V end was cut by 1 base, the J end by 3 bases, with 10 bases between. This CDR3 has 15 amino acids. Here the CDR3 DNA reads TGTGCCAGTAGTATAGGGGGGGGAAACAATCAGCCCCAGCATTTT. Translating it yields CASSIGGGNNQPQHF.

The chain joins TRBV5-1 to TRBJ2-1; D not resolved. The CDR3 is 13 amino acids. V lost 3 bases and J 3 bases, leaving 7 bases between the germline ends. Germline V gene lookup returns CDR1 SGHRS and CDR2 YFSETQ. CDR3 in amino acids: CASSWALYNEQFF. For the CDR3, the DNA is TGCGCCAGCAGCTGGGCCCTCTACAATGAGCAGTTCTTC. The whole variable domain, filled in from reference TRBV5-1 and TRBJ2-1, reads KAGVTQTPRYLIKTRGQQVTLSCSPISGHRSVSWYQQTPGQGLQFLFEYFSETQRNKGNFPGRFSGRQFSNSRSEMNVSTLELGDSALYLCASSWALYNEQFFGPGTRLTVL.

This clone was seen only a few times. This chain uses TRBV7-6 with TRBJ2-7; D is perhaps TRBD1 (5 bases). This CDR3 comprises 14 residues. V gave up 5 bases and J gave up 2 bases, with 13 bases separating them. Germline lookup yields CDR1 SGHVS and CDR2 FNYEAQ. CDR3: CASSGRQYPYEQYF. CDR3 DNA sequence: TGTGCCAGCAGCGGTAGACAGTACCCCTACGAGCAGTACTTC.

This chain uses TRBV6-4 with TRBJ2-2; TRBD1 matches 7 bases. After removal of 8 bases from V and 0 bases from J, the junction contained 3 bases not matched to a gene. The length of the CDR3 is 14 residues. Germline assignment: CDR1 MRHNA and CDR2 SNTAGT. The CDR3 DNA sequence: TGTGCCAGCCCCGGGACAGCGAACACCGGGGAGCTGTTTTTT. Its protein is CASPGTANTGELFF.

In nucleotides, the CDR3 is TGCGCCAGCAGCTTGACTCGTTTAGACACTGAAGCTTTCTTT. Its translation is CASSLTRLDTEAFF. The chain joins TRBV5-1 to TRBJ1-1; D not certain. Germline V gene data show CDR1 as SGHRS and CDR2 as YFSETQ. V lost 1 base to trimming and J lost 3 bases, with 10 bases between them. This CDR3 region has 14 residues. Complete variable domain (other parts from reference TRBV5-1 and TRBJ1-1): KAGVTQTPRYLIKTRGQQVTLSCSPISGHRSVSWYQQTPGQGLQFLFEYFSETQRNKGNFPGRFSGRQFSNSRSEMNVSTLELGDSALYLCASSLTRLDTEAFFGQGTRLTVV.

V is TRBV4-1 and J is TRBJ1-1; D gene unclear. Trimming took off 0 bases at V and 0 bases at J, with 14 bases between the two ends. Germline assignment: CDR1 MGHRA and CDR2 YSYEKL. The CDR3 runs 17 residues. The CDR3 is CASSQDGQFIMNTEAFF. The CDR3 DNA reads TGCGCCAGCAGCCAAGATGGGCAGTTTATAATGAACACTGAAGCTTTCTTT.

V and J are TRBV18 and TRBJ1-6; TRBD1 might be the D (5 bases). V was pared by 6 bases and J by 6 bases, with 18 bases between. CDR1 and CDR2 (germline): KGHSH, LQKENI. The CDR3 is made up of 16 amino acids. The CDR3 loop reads CASSQYVQGGNSPLHF. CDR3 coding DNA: TGTGCCAGCTCCCAATATGTCCAGGGAGGTAATTCACCCCTCCACTTT.

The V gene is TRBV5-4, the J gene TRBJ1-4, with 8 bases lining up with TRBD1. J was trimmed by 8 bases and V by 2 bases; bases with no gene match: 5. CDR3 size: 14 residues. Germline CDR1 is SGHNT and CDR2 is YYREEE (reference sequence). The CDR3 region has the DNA TGTGCCAGCAGCTTTCAGGGGGCTGGAGAAAAACTGTTTTTT. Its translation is CASSFQGAGEKLFF.

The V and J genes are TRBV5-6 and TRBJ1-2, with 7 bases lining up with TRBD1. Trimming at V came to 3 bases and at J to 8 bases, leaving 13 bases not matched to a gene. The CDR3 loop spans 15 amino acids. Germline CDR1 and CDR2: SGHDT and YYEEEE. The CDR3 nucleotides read TGTGCCAGCAGCTGGGATACCACAGGGGTGGAGGGCTACACCTTC. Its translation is CASSWDTTGVEGYTF.

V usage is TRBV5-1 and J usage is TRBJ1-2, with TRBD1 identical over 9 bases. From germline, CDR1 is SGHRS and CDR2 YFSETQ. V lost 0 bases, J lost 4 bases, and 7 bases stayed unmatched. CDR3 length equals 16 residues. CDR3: CASSLGSPDRGYGYTF. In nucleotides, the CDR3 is TGCGCCAGCAGCTTGGGGTCCCCGGACAGGGGCTATGGCTACACCTTC.

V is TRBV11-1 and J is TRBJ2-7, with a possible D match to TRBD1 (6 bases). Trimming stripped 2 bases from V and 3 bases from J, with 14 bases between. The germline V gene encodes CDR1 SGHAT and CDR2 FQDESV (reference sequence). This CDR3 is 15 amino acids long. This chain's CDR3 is CASSLYSGENYEQYF. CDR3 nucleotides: TGTGCCAGCAGCTTATATTCAGGGGAAAACTACGAGCAGTACTTC. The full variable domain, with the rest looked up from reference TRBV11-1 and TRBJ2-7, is EAEVAQSPRYKITEKSQAVAFWCDPISGHATLYWYRQILGQGPELLVQFQDESVVDDSQLPKDRFSAERLKGVDSTLKIQPAELGDSAMYLCASSLYSGENYEQYFGPGTRLTVT.

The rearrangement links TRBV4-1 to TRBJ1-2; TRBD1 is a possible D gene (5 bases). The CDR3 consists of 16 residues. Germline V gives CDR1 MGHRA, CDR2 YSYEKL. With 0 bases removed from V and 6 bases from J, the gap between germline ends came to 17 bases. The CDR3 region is CASSQDILEGPDGYTF. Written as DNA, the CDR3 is TGCGCCAGCAGCCAAGATATATTGGAGGGGCCGGATGGCTACACCTTC.

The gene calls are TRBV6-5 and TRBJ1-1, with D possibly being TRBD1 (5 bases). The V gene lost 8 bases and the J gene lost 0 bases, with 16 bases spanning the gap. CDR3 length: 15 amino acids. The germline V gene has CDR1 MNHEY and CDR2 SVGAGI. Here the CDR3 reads CASGQGPFLNTEAFF. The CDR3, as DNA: TGTGCCAGCGGCCAGGGCCCCTTTTTGAACACTGAAGCTTTCTTT.

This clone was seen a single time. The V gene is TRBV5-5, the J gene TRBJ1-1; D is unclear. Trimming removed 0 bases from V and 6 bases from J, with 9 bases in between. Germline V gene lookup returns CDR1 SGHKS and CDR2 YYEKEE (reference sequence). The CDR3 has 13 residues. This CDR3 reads CASSLDPLAEAFF. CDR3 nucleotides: TGTGCCAGCAGCTTGGATCCCCTCGCTGAAGCTTTCTTT.

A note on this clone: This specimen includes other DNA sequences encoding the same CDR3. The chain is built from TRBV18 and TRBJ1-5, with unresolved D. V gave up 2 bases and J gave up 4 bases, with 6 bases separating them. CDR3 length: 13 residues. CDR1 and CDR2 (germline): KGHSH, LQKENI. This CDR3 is CASSPGENQPQHF. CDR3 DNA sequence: TGTGCCAGCTCACCAGGAGAGAATCAGCCCCAGCATTTT.

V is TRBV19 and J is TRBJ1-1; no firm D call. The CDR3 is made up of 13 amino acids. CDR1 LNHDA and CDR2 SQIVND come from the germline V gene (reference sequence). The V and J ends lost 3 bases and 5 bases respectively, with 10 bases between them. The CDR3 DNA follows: TGTGCCAGTAGTATTGGCGGGGTAACTGAAGCTTTCTTT. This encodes CASSIGGVTEAFF.

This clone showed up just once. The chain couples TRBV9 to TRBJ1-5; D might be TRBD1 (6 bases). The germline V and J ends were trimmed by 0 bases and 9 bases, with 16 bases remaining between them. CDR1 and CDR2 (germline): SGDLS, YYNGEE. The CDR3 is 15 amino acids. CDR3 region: CASSVGGQGSSPQHF. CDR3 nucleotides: TGTGCCAGCAGCGTAGGTGGGCAGGGGAGCTCGCCCCAGCATTTT. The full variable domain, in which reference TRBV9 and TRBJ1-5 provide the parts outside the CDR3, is DSGVTQTPKHLITATGQRVTLRCSPRSGDLSVYWYQQSLDQGLQFLIQYYNGEERAKGNILERFSAQQFPDLHSELNLSSLELGDSALYFCASSVGGQGSSPQHFGDGTRLSIL.

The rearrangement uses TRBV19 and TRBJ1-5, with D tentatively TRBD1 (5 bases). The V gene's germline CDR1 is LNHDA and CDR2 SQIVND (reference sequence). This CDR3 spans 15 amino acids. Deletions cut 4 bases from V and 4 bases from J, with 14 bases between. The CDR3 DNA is TGTGCCAGTAGTACCGGACATACATCTAATCAGCCCCAGCATTTT. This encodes CASSTGHTSNQPQHF.

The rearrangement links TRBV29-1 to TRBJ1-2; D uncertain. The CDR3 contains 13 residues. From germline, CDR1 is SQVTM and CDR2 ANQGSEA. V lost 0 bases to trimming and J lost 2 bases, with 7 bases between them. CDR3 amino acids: CSVEDTENYGYTF. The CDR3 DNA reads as TGCAGCGTTGAAGATACAGAGAACTATGGCTACACCTTC.